One sample yielded the 15 T cell receptor beta chains listed below, sequenced in a study of shared clonotypes between healthy human individuals. Sequenced by immunoSEQ multiplex PCR; TCRdb stores in-frame clones only, minus some. Of 1,500,000 or so clones in the sample, more than 95% are singletons; the top ten hold about 1.2%. Sequencing was performed on naive CD4+ T cells sorted from blood. Subset given: CD45RA+ positively selected. The receptors derive from a man aged 25 to 45 in good health.

As to this clone: This sample includes further DNA sequences coding for the same CDR3. The chain uses TRBV19 and TRBJ2-5; no clear D. CDR1 and CDR2 from the germline V gene are LNHDA and SQIVND (reference sequence). V was clipped by 0 bases and J by 3 bases, with 5 bases between them. This CDR3 contains 13 residues. CDR3 bases: TGTGCCAGTAGTATAGATGGCGAAGAGACCCAGTACTTC. It yields the protein CASSIDGEETQYF.

This chain uses TRBV6-5 with TRBJ1-5; D unclear. Between the trimmed V and J ends, which lost 1 base and 7 bases, there was a span of 8 bases. Germline CDR1 and CDR2: MNHEY and SVGAGI. The CDR3 has 13 residues. This chain's CDR3 is CASSYLKGQPQHF. CDR3 DNA sequence: TGTGCCAGCAGTTACTTGAAGGGCCAGCCCCAGCATTTT.

This clone was found a few times. Distinct nucleotide sequences in the sample also encode this CDR3. The rearrangement joins TRBV5-1 to TRBJ2-2; D ambiguous. Germline CDR1 is SGHRS and CDR2 is YFSETQ. CDR3 length: 14 residues. The V and J ends lost 0 bases and 1 base respectively, with 4 bases between them. CDR3 protein: CASSLEGNTGELFF. The CDR3 DNA is TGCGCCAGCAGCTTGGAAGGGAACACCGGGGAGCTGTTTTTT.

The chain has TRBV19 and TRBJ2-2, with D maybe TRBD2 (5 bases). Germline values: CDR1 LNHDA, CDR2 SQIVND (reference sequence). The CDR3 contains 15 residues. Between the trimmed V and J ends, which lost 5 bases and 6 bases, there was a span of 16 bases. The CDR3 sequence: CASSSFLTGSGELFF. CDR3 in DNA: TGTGCCAGTAGTTCGTTTTTGACGGGATCCGGGGAGCTGTTTTTT.

The J gene is TRBJ2-1, the V gene TRBV7-6; the match to TRBD2 covers 9 bases. Germline V lookup: CDR1 SGHVS, CDR2 FNYEAQ. The CDR3 sequence is 15 residues long. After removal of 0 bases from V and 5 bases from J, the junction contained 2 bases not matched to a gene. CDR3 DNA sequence: TGTGCCAGCAGCTTAGCGCTAGCGGGGCACAATGAGCAGTTCTTC. It encodes CASSLALAGHNEQFF.

This clone occurred once. This chain connects TRBV10-2 to TRBJ2-5; D possibly corresponds to TRBD1 (5 bases). Germline CDR1 and CDR2: WSHSY and SAAADI. V was cut by 8 bases and J by 5 bases, with 15 bases left in between. CDR3 length: 13 amino acids. The CDR3 region is CASCGRVRETQYF. The CDR3 DNA reads as TGCGCCAGCTGCGGCAGGGTGAGGGAGACCCAGTACTTC.

J is TRBJ1-1 and V is TRBV5-1; D unresolved. Trimming stripped 5 bases from V and 1 base from J, with 18 bases between. The germline CDR1 and CDR2 sequences are SGHRS and YFSETQ. The CDR3 has 16 residues. This CDR3 is CASSSGARGWNTEAFF. The CDR3, as DNA: TGCGCCAGCAGTTCGGGAGCCCGGGGATGGAACACTGAAGCTTTCTTT.

V usage is TRBV23-1 and J usage is TRBJ2-4; 11 bases map to TRBD1. TRBV23-1 is designated an ORF whose function remains uncertain. The CDR3 totals 21 residues. V shed 1 base, J shed 3 bases, and the junction held 17 bases outside the gene matches. The CDR3 loop is CASSQLKAYVLGQGVKNIQYF. CDR3 sequence (DNA): TGCGCCAGCAGTCAATTGAAGGCGTATGTTCTGGGACAGGGGGTCAAAAACATTCAGTACTTC.

Regarding this clone: Other DNA sequences of this sample code for an identical CDR3. This chain joins TRBV5-1 and TRBJ2-2; TRBD2 aligns across 8 bases. Germline V gene sequence: CDR1 SGHRS, CDR2 YFSETQ. V dropped 4 bases and J dropped 0; count of bases not matched to a gene: 2. The CDR3 spans 15 residues. The CDR3 is CASSLAGANTGELFF. The CDR3 nucleotides are TGCGCCAGCAGCCTAGCGGGCGCGAACACCGGGGAGCTGTTTTTT.

The chain couples TRBV9 to TRBJ1-3, with TRBD1 as a possible D gene (6 bases). The CDR3 has 17 amino acids. Germline V gene lookup returns CDR1 SGDLS and CDR2 YYNGEE. Trimming removed 2 bases from V and 2 bases from J, with 17 bases in between. The CDR3 sequence: CASSVTIGTTTGNTIYF. Written as DNA, the CDR3 is TGTGCCAGCAGCGTGACCATCGGGACAACAACTGGAAACACCATATATTTT.

The genes are TRBV7-2 and TRBJ2-5; D ambiguous. The CDR3 extends over 14 amino acids. Trimming left V 2 bases short and J 1 base short, with 8 bases between. CDR1 and CDR2 from the germline V gene are SGHTA and FQGNSA. The CDR3, as DNA: TGTGCCAGCAGCTTAATGACTGGCCAAGAGACCCAGTACTTC. Encoded protein: CASSLMTGQETQYF.

The rearrangement links TRBV7-6 to TRBJ2-1, with 13 bases matching TRBD2. Germline CDR1 and CDR2: SGHVS and FNYEAQ. V lost 2 bases and J lost 4; bases outside the gene matches: 5. The CDR3 loop spans 17 amino acids. In nucleotides, the CDR3 is TGTGCCAGCAGCTTACCTAAACTAGCGGGAGGGTACAATGAGCAGTTCTTC. Its protein product is CASSLPKLAGGYNEQFF. Full variable domain (rest looked up from reference TRBV7-6 and TRBJ2-1): GAGVSQSPRYKVTKRGQDVALRCDPISGHVSLYWYRQALGQGPEFLTYFNYEAQQDKSGLPNDRFSAERPEGSISTLTIQRTEQRDSAMYRCASSLPKLAGGYNEQFFGPGTRLTVL.

The rearrangement uses TRBV9 and TRBJ1-1, with D uncertain. Germline values: CDR1 SGDLS, CDR2 YYNGEE. CDR3 length equals 14 residues. V lost 4 bases and J lost 1, with 11 bases in between. CDR3 coding DNA: TGTGCCAGCAGCCCAATTAGAGAGAACACTGAAGCTTTCTTT. This sequence encodes CASSPIRENTEAFF.

The chain carries TRBV10-1 and TRBJ2-7; 11 bases fit TRBD2. The CDR3 consists of 14 residues. Germline values: CDR1 WNHNN, CDR2 SYGVQD (reference sequence). V lost 3 bases to trimming and J lost 6 bases; unmatched junction nucleotides: 4. CDR3 sequence (DNA): TGCGCCAGCAGTGAACTAGCGGGAGTTGGCGAGCAGTACTTC. This translates into CASSELAGVGEQYF.

Only one count was recorded for this clone. The chain joins TRBV2 to TRBJ1-2; 7 bases agree with TRBD1. Germline assignment: CDR1 SNHLY and CDR2 FYNNEI. This CDR3 contains 14 residues. Losses at the gene ends were 7 bases for V and 5 bases for J; bases not matched to a gene: 10. The CDR3 here is CASTPDRTLYGYTF. CDR3 nucleotide sequence: TGTGCCAGCACCCCGGACAGGACCCTTTATGGCTACACCTTC.